These T cell receptor beta chains were read from a single sample in a study of blood T cell repertoires in COVID-19. TCRdb's table, derived via immunoSEQ multiplex PCR, lists solely in-frame clones and lacks some. This sample has roughly 390,000 clones; 85% occur once, and the top ten carry 3.5% to 4%. Sequencing was done on a sample of peripheral blood. These TCRs come from a woman under 30 with acute or convalescent COVID-19. Both conserved end residues are part of each CDR3. A D gene is named only where the DNA matches it firmly. Size is omitted from some rows. Given values are once, few, many or a class for expanded clones.

NA | TRBJ1-5 | once | TRBV6-5 | TGTGCCAGCAGTTACTCCAGGGTCAATCAGCCCCAGCATTTT | CASSYSRVNQPQHF
NA | TRBJ1-5 | few | TRBV5-4 | TGTGCCAGCAGCGACGACAGTGAGAATCAGCCCCAGCATTTT | CASSDDSENQPQHF
TRBD2 | TRBJ2-7 | NA | TRBV7-9 | TGTGCCAGCAGCTTTAGCGGGAGGGAAATCTCCTACGAGCAGTACTTC | CASSFSGREISYEQYF
NA | TRBJ1-6 | NA | TRBV9 | TGTGCCAGCAGCGCCACCGGGAACCCTGAGGGTTCACCCCTCCACTTT | CASSATGNPEGSPLHF
NA | TRBJ2-1 | NA | TRBV28 | TGTGCCGTATACAACCACAATGAGCAGTTCTTC | CAVYNHNEQFF
NA | TRBJ2-7 | NA | TRBV21-1 | TGTGCCAGCAGCAAAGATGGGACAGGGGGCCCATCCTACGAGCAGTACTTC | CASSKDGTGGPSYEQYF
TRBD1 | TRBJ1-2 | NA | TRBV28 | TGTGCCAGCAGCACCGGGACAGGGGGAAGGGGTAGAAGCTATGGCTACACCTTC | CASSTGTGGRGRSYGYTF
NA | TRBJ2-1 | NA | TRBV9 | TGTGCCAGCAGCGTTTATCAGGGATCTTACAATGAGCAGTTCTTC | CASSVYQGSYNEQFF
NA | TRBJ1-2 | once | TRBV4-1 | TGCGCCAGCAGCCATAACTCAGGGGCAGGTGGCTACACCTTC | CASSHNSGAGGYTF
NA | TRBJ2-1 | NA | TRBV20-1 | TGCAGTGCTAGTGCCAGAAATCCCTACAATGAGCAGTTCTTC | CSASARNPYNEQFF
TRBD1 | TRBJ2-3 | NA | TRBV5-1 | TGCGCCAGCAGCACGACAGGGGGAACAGATACGCAGTATTTT | CASSTTGGTDTQYF
TRBD1 | TRBJ1-3 | NA | TRBV6-5 | TGTGCCACCTACAGGGGGGGACTCTCTGGAAACACCATATATTTT | CATYRGGLSGNTIYF
TRBD1 | TRBJ2-3 | NA | TRBV9 | TGTGCCAGCAGCCCTCGACCACAGGGGGCCACAGATACGCAGTATTTT | CASSPRPQGATDTQYF
TRBD1 | TRBJ1-2 | NA | TRBV27 | TGTGCCAGCAGCACTGGGACAGGGGACGGCTACACCTTC | CASSTGTGDGYTF
NA | TRBJ2-7 | NA | TRBV5-6 | TGTGCCAGCAGCCGACTGGCACGGGTCAGCGAGCAGTACTTC | CASSRLARVSEQYF
NA | TRBJ2-1 | once | TRBV5-1 | TGCGCCAGCAGCTCTCTAGGGGCTACGGTCAATGAGCAGTTCTTC | CASSSLGATVNEQFF
NA | TRBJ1-5 | NA | TRBV21-1 | TGTGCCAGCAGCATTACGGGACAGGGGGCGTATAGCAATCAGCCCCAGCATTTT | CASSITGQGAYSNQPQHF
TRBD1 | TRBJ1-2 | NA | TRBV9 | TGTGCCAGCAGTCGCGCCGGGACAGGACTCTATGGCTACACCTTC | CASSRAGTGLYGYTF
TRBD1 | TRBJ2-3 | NA | TRBV7-9 | TGTGCCAGCAGCTTTGCCGGGACAGGGACAGATACGCAGTATTTT | CASSFAGTGTDTQYF
TRBD2 | TRBJ2-3 | NA | TRBV9 | TGTGCCAGCAGCCCTGGCGGGGGGGCTGGAGATACGCAGTATTTT | CASSPGGGAGDTQYF
NA | TRBJ1-5 | NA | TRBV23-1 | TGCGCCAGCAGTCAATGGCGCCAAATAGAGGGCAATCAGCCCCAGCATTTT | CASSQWRQIEGNQPQHF
TRBD1 | TRBJ1-5 | few | TRBV27 | TGTGCCAGCAGCAAGGGGGGGGACAGGAGAAATCAGCCCCAGCATTTT | CASSKGGDRRNQPQHF
TRBD1 | TRBJ2-7 | NA | TRBV11-2 | TGTGCCAGCAGCTTAGACGGGACAGGGGGTTACGAGCAGTACTTC | CASSLDGTGGYEQYF
NA | TRBJ1-2 | NA | TRBV6-2/TRBV6-3 | TGTGCCAGCAGTTACAGGCAGGAAGGCTACACCTTC | CASSYRQEGYTF
TRBD1 | TRBJ1-3 | NA | TRBV28 | TGTGCCAGCAGTCGACAGGGTTTAGGAAACACCATATATTTT | CASSRQGLGNTIYF
TRBD2 | TRBJ2-5 | NA | TRBV24-1 | TGTGCCACCAGTGATTTGGGGACTAGCGGGGGGGAGGGCCTACAGGAGACCCAGTACTTC | CATSDLGTSGGEGLQETQYF
TRBD2 | TRBJ2-1 | NA | TRBV12-5 | TGTGCTAGTGGTCTAGGACTAGCGGGAGGGAACAATGAGCAGTTCTTC | CASGLGLAGGNNEQFF
TRBD1 | TRBJ1-5 | NA | TRBV20-1 | TGCAGTGCTAGTCCCGGGACAGGGGAGGGCAATCAGCCCCAGCATTTT | CSASPGTGEGNQPQHF
TRBD1 | TRBJ1-2 | NA | TRBV28 | TGTGCCAGCAGTTTTGGGACAGGCATTAACTATGGCTACACCTTC | CASSFGTGINYGYTF
TRBD1 | TRBJ2-2 | NA | TRBV6-1 | TGTGCCAGCAGTGGCAGGACAGGGACCGCGAACACCGGGGAGCTGTTTTTT | CASSGRTGTANTGELFF
NA | TRBJ1-5 | NA | TRBV6-1 | TGTGCCAGCAGTGAAGCGCTTCAGGTGGAGCATTTT | CASSEALQVEHF
TRBD2 | TRBJ2-5 | NA | TRBV5-1 | TGCGCCAGCAGCTTGCCAGCGGGAGTACAAGAGACCCAGTACTTC | CASSLPAGVQETQYF
TRBD2 | TRBJ2-7 | NA | TRBV19 | TGTGCCAGTAGTCCGCGGGACTACTCCTACGAGCAGTACTTC | CASSPRDYSYEQYF
NA | TRBJ1-6 | NA | TRBV2 | TGTGCCAGCAGTGAAGCGCCCACAGGGTGGGATTCACCCCTCCACTTT | CASSEAPTGWDSPLHF
TRBD1 | TRBJ2-7 | NA | TRBV4-1 | TGCGCCAGCAGCCAACGTGGGGACAGCGGTTCGCCCTACGAGCAGTACTTC | CASSQRGDSGSPYEQYF
NA | TRBJ1-4 | NA | TRBV3-1/TRBV3-2 | TGTGCCAGCAGCCAAGTCTCGGCGGTTCGAGAAAAACTGTTTTTT | CASSQVSAVREKLFF
TRBD2 | TRBJ2-1 | NA | TRBV14 | TGTGCCAGCAGCCAGCGGAGCGGGGGCTACAATGAGCAGTTCTTC | CASSQRSGGYNEQFF
NA | TRBJ1-1 | NA | TRBV6-5 | TGTGCCAGCAGTTACTCGATACGGTTCGATACTGAAGCTTTCTTT | CASSYSIRFDTEAFF
NA | TRBJ1-4 | NA | TRBV15 | TGTGCCACCAGCCACGGGACAAATAATGAAAAACTGTTTTTT | CATSHGTNNEKLFF
NA | TRBJ1-2 | NA | TRBV19 | TGTGCCAGTAGATCAGGGTTTAACTATGGCTACACCTTC | CASRSGFNYGYTF
TRBD1 | TRBJ1-1 | NA | TRBV24-1 | TGTGCCACCAGTGATTACAGGGGTGAAGCTTTCTTT | CATSDYRGEAFF
TRBD1 | TRBJ1-1 | NA | TRBV3-1/TRBV3-2 | TGTGCCAGCAGCCAAAGGGGGCTGAACACTGAAGCTTTCTTT | CASSQRGLNTEAFF
TRBD1 | TRBJ2-7 | NA | TRBV9 | TGTGCCAGCAGCGCGTGGACAGGCGAGCAGTACTTC | CASSAWTGEQYF
NA | TRBJ2-3 | NA | TRBV24-1 | TGTGCCACCGGGGAGGAGGTAACAGATACGCAGTATTTT | CATGEEVTDTQYF
TRBD1 | TRBJ2-7 | NA | TRBV2 | TGTGCCAACGCACAGGGGGGATCCTACGAGCAGTACTTC | CANAQGGSYEQYF
TRBD1 | TRBJ2-3 | NA | TRBV5-1 | TGCGCCAGCAGCTTGGACAGGGGCGGAAGAGATACGCAGTATTTT | CASSLDRGGRDTQYF
NA | TRBJ1-5 | NA | TRBV12-3/TRBV12-4 | TGTGCCAGCAGTAACAGGGTGGATCAGCCCCAGCATTTT | CASSNRVDQPQHF
NA | TRBJ1-1 | NA | TRBV19 | TGTGCCAGTAGTGTCAGTATTTACACTGAAGCTTTCTTT | CASSVSIYTEAFF
TRBD1 | TRBJ1-4 | NA | TRBV6-5 | TGTGCCAGCAGTTACGGCAGGGGGCCGAATGAAAAACTGTTTTTT | CASSYGRGPNEKLFF
TRBD1 | TRBJ2-7 | NA | TRBV5-1 | TGCGCCAGCAGCGGGGACAGGGCCTCCTACGAGCAGTACTTC | CASSGDRASYEQYF
NA | TRBJ2-5 | few | TRBV5-6 | TGTGCCAGCAGCTTGAACTCGCTTGGGGGGCAAGAGACCCAGTACTTC | CASSLNSLGGQETQYF
NA | TRBJ2-7 | NA | TRBV12-3/TRBV12-4 | TGTGCCAGCAGCCACGACAGATCCTACGAGCAGTACTTC | CASSHDRSYEQYF
TRBD2 | TRBJ2-3 | NA | TRBV19 | TGTGCCAGTAGTAGGGGGAGCGGGGCAGATACGCAGTATTTT | CASSRGSGADTQYF
TRBD1 | TRBJ2-2 | NA | TRBV6-5 | TGTGCCAGCAGTCGGGACAGGAACACCGGGGAGCTGTTTTTT | CASSRDRNTGELFF
TRBD1 | TRBJ1-2 | once | TRBV7-9 | TGTGCCAGCAGCTTACAGGGGGCCCACTATGGCTACACCTTC | CASSLQGAHYGYTF